Listed here are 29 T cell receptor beta chains from one sample, sequenced in a study of CD8+ T cells in alopecia areata. Treatment: oral pan-JAK inhibitor, 5-10 mg twice daily. Extraction and reverse transcription of RNA yielded cDNA as the sequencing template. TCRdb's table, derived via immunoSEQ multiplex PCR, lists solely in-frame clones and lacks some. The sample lists approximately 210,000 clones, 60% occurring once. The specimen was CD4+ T cells sorted from blood, collected at week 24, from a patient treated with tofacitinib. Receptor source: a human donor with alopecia areata.

This clone was seen only a few times. The chain combines TRBV11-2 with TRBJ1-2; D uncertain. The CDR3 extends over 14 amino acids. Trimming left V 3 bases short and J 6 bases short, with 14 bases between. Germline lookup yields CDR1 SGHAT and CDR2 FQNNGV. CDR3 coding DNA: TGTGCCAGCAGCTTCCTCCAACGGAGCGATGGCTACACCTTC. This codes for CASSFLQRSDGYTF.

The V gene is TRBV30, the J gene TRBJ1-1, with 9 bases lining up with TRBD1. V shed 0 bases, J shed 11 bases, and the junction held 13 bases outside the gene matches. The germline V gene encodes CDR1 GTSNPN and CDR2 SVGIG (reference sequence). CDR3 length: 15 amino acids. CDR3 nucleotide sequence: TGTGCCTGGAGTGTGCCTACAGGGGGCCAGAATGGGGCTTTCTTT. This gives the protein CAWSVPTGGQNGAFF.

In this sample, this clone turned up a few times. This sequence joins TRBV29-1 and TRBJ2-3; D remains ambiguous. Deletions cut 4 bases from V and 2 bases from J, with 10 bases between. CDR1 and CDR2 (germline): SQVTM, ANQGSEA. CDR3 length equals 13 residues. This CDR3 reads CSVGSKYTDTQYF. The CDR3 nucleotides read TGCAGCGTTGGGTCAAAATACACAGATACGCAGTATTTT.

V usage is TRBV27 and J usage is TRBJ1-2; D not resolved. The CDR3 runs 10 residues. The germline gives CDR1 MNHEY, CDR2 SMNVEV (reference sequence). The V end was cut by 2 bases, the J end by 8 bases, with 3 bases between. CDR3 sequence: CASSLLGYTF. For the CDR3, the DNA is TGTGCCAGCAGTTTACTCGGCTACACCTTC.

This chain uses TRBV28 with TRBJ1-2, with 7 bases aligning to TRBD1. Germline CDR1 reads MDHEN; CDR2 reads SYDVKM. This CDR3 is 13 amino acids long. Germline trimming cut 5 bases from V and 5 bases from J; bases unmatched to any gene: 5. CDR3 region: CASSTGQRYGYTF. DNA of the CDR3: TGTGCCAGCAGTACGGGACAGCGTTATGGCTACACCTTC.

This clone was picked up one time. The gene calls are TRBV5-6 and TRBJ2-7, with a tentative D call TRBD1 (5 bases). CDR1 SGHDT and CDR2 YYEEEE come from the germline V gene. V gave up 0 bases and J gave up 0 bases, with 10 bases separating them. This CDR3 is 15 amino acids long. The CDR3 spells CASSLGARDSYEQYF. As DNA, the CDR3 is TGTGCCAGCAGCTTGGGGGCCAGGGACTCCTACGAGCAGTACTTC.

The rearrangement joins TRBV7-9 to TRBJ2-6; D call uncertain. V shed 7 bases and J shed 1 base, with 11 bases lying between them. The CDR3 consists of 15 residues. From germline, CDR1 is SEHNR and CDR2 FQNEAQ (reference sequence). The CDR3 DNA is TGTGCCAGCATATTCCCGGCATCTGGGGCCAACGTCCTGACTTTC. It encodes CASIFPASGANVLTF.

V is TRBV29-1 and J is TRBJ1-2, with a weak D call TRBD1 (5 bases). The V end lost 3 bases, the J end lost 7 bases, and 12 bases lay between the germline ends. This CDR3 is built from 12 residues. The germline V gene encodes CDR1 SQVTM and CDR2 ANQGSEA. The CDR3 nucleotides read TGCAGCGTTGACAGGGAGTGGCGTGGCTACACCTTC. It is translated as CSVDREWRGYTF.

The chain uses TRBV2 and TRBJ2-3; D remains ambiguous. Germline CDR1 SNHLY, CDR2 FYNNEI. V was clipped by 3 bases and J by 1 base, with 5 bases between them. The CDR3 length is 13 residues. The chain's CDR3 is CASSEIGTDTQYF. In DNA form, the CDR3 reads TGTGCCAGCAGTGAGATAGGCACAGATACGCAGTATTTT.

V usage is TRBV7-3 and J usage is TRBJ2-3, with 7 nucleotides matching TRBD2. The CDR3 length is 15 residues. Germline V CDR1 and CDR2: SGHTA, FQGTGA. J gave up 0 bases and V 3 bases, and 3 bases lay outside the gene matches. CDR3 sequence: CASSLNGGSTDTQYF. CDR3 DNA sequence: TGTGCCAGCAGCTTGAACGGGGGGAGCACAGATACGCAGTATTTT. Together with reference TRBV7-3 and TRBJ2-3, the CDR3 gives the full variable domain: GAGVSQTPSNKVTEKGKYVELRCDPISGHTALYWYRQSLGQGPEFLIYFQGTGAADDSGLPNDRFFAVRPEGSVSTLKIQRTERGDSAVYLCASSLNGGSTDTQYFGPGTRLTVL.

A single count supports this clone. The chain uses TRBV7-2 and TRBJ2-1, with D unresolved. Trimming cost V 2 bases and J 6 bases, with 2 bases left between them. From germline, CDR1 is SGHTA and CDR2 FQGNSA. The CDR3 contains 11 residues. Here the CDR3 reads CASSLINEQFF. In DNA, the CDR3 is TGTGCCAGCAGCTTAATCAATGAGCAGTTCTTC.

The genes are TRBV30 and TRBJ1-1; tentative D call: TRBD1 (5 bases). The V gene's germline CDR1 is GTSNPN and CDR2 SVGIG (reference sequence). With 5 bases removed from V and 1 base from J, the gap between germline ends came to 8 bases. This CDR3 comprises 12 residues. CDR3: CAWDTGNTEAFF. The DNA of the CDR3 is TGTGCCTGGGACACAGGGAACACTGAAGCTTTCTTT.

The chain recombines TRBV25-1 with TRBJ1-1; D unresolved. The CDR3 has 16 residues. With 4 bases removed from V and 0 bases from J, the gap between germline ends came to 15 bases. CDR1 and CDR2 (germline): MGHDK, SYGVNS. The CDR3 protein is CASSGKVGSMNTEAFF. Written as DNA, the CDR3 is TGTGCCAGCAGTGGTAAGGTCGGCAGCATGAACACTGAAGCTTTCTTT.

The chain combines TRBV5-6 with TRBJ1-6; 11 bases fit TRBD1. J lost 9 bases, V lost 4 bases, and 9 bases had no gene match. This CDR3 has 16 amino acids. CDR1 is SGHDT, CDR2 YYEEEE, per germline. The CDR3 coding sequence is TGTGCCAGCAGCAAAAACCGGGACAGGGGGTCTTCACCCCTCCACTTT. It translates to CASSKNRDRGSSPLHF.

This sequence joins TRBV10-3 and TRBJ2-3, with 7 bases aligning to TRBD1. Germline V CDR1 and CDR2: ENHRY, SYGVKD. The length of the CDR3 is 16 residues. V was pared by 6 bases and J by 4 bases, with 13 bases of the junction left unmatched. In nucleotides, the CDR3 is TGTGCCATCAGGGATCTTGTGACAGGGCACGCAGATACGCAGTATTTT. It codes for CAIRDLVTGHADTQYF.

The J gene is TRBJ2-2, the V gene TRBV30; no firm D call. The ends were cut back, 4 bases at V and 1 base at J, with 10 bases in the middle. Germline V lookup: CDR1 GTSNPN, CDR2 SVGIG (reference sequence). There are 14 residues in the CDR3. CDR3 nucleotides: TGTGCCTGGACACCCTTACAGAACACCGGGGAGCTGTTTTTT. Translation: CAWTPLQNTGELFF.

This chain links TRBV6-4 with TRBJ1-5, with D possibly TRBD1 on 5 matching bases. Germline assignment: CDR1 MRHNA and CDR2 SNTAGT. This CDR3 region has 10 residues. The V gene lost 9 bases and the J gene lost 6 bases, with 6 bases spanning the gap. The CDR3: CARTVQPQHF. The DNA of the CDR3 is TGTGCCAGGACAGTTCAGCCCCAGCATTTT.

The chain has TRBV11-1 and TRBJ2-5; no definite D call. The length of the CDR3 is 12 residues. The germline V and J ends were trimmed by 5 bases and 4 bases, with 8 bases remaining between them. Germline V gene lookup returns CDR1 SGHAT and CDR2 FQDESV (reference sequence). The CDR3 nucleotides are TGTGCCAGCAGCCACGTTGGAGAGACCCAGTACTTC. It specifies CASSHVGETQYF.

The chain recombines TRBV30 with TRBJ1-5; no clear D gene. V shed 0 bases and J shed 5 bases, with 5 bases lying between them. CDR1 is GTSNPN and CDR2 is SVGIG in the germline V gene (reference sequence). This CDR3 is 12 amino acids long. CDR3 amino acids: CAWSVLDQPQHF. In nucleotides, the CDR3 is TGTGCCTGGAGTGTACTGGATCAGCCCCAGCATTTT.

The count of this clone is one. V usage is TRBV5-1 and J usage is TRBJ2-3; 7 bases agree with TRBD1. Trimming removed 4 bases from V and 3 bases from J; junction bases left unmatched: 5. The CDR3 is 14 amino acids. The V gene's germline CDR1 is SGHRS and CDR2 YFSETQ. The CDR3 spells CASSPRQGTDTQYF. The CDR3, as DNA: TGCGCCAGCAGCCCACGACAGGGTACAGATACGCAGTATTTT.

The chain employs TRBV29-1 and TRBJ1-2; perhaps TRBD1 as D (6 bases). The germline V and J ends were trimmed by 4 bases and 10 bases, with 13 bases remaining between them. Germline-derived CDR1 and CDR2 are SQVTM and ANQGSEA. This CDR3 is 11 amino acids long. CDR3 nucleotide sequence: TGCAGCGTTGCTCAGGGGCCTACCTACACCTTC. This codes for CSVAQGPTYTF.

The V gene is TRBV6-5, the J gene TRBJ1-1; no firm D call. Germline V gene sequence: CDR1 MNHEY, CDR2 SVGAGI. The CDR3 covers 13 residues. Trimming took off 5 bases at V and 1 base at J, with 8 bases between the two ends. This chain's CDR3 is CASSRRPNTEAFF. The DNA of the CDR3 is TGTGCCAGCAGTCGCCGCCCGAACACTGAAGCTTTCTTT.

V is TRBV29-1 and J is TRBJ1-1, with TRBD1 as a possible D gene (5 bases). The germline CDR1 and CDR2 sequences are SQVTM and ANQGSEA. CDR3 length: 13 amino acids. Trimming stripped 3 bases from V and 3 bases from J, with 11 bases between. The CDR3 here is CSVEGQLDTEAFF. The CDR3, as DNA: TGCAGCGTTGAGGGGCAGTTAGACACTGAAGCTTTCTTT.

This chain connects TRBV13 to TRBJ1-2, with D hard to call. From germline, CDR1 is PRHDT and CDR2 FYEKMQ (reference sequence). Trimming took off 8 bases at V and 5 bases at J, with 12 bases between the two ends. CDR3 length: 12 residues. The CDR3 reads CASGIPEYGYTF. CDR3 DNA: TGTGCCAGCGGTATCCCGGAATATGGCTACACCTTC. Full variable domain (remainder filled in from reference TRBV13 and TRBJ1-2): AAGVIQSPRHLIKEKRETATLKCYPIPRHDTVYWYQQGPGQDPQFLISFYEKMQSDKGSIPDRFSAQQFSDYHSELNMSSLELGDSALYFCASGIPEYGYTFGSGTRLTVV.

This chain's CDR3 is CATSRPDRPTNTGELFF. The CDR3 DNA is TGTGCCACCAGTCGACCGGACAGGCCCACGAACACCGGGGAGCTGTTTTTT. The chain links TRBV15 to TRBJ2-2; 7 nucleotides agree with TRBD1. The CDR3 is made up of 17 amino acids. The J segment lost 0 bases and the V segment lost 6 bases, leaving 10 bases of the junction unmatched. CDR1 and CDR2 from the germline V gene are LNHNV and YYDKDF (reference sequence).

This chain uses TRBV27 with TRBJ1-1, with D possibly being TRBD1 (5 bases). Trimming took off 5 bases at V and 1 base at J, with 14 bases between the two ends. Looked up from germline, CDR1 is MNHEY and CDR2 is SMNVEV (reference sequence). The CDR3 spans 15 residues. DNA of the CDR3: TGTGCCAGCAGTCCCCGACTGGGGGAGAACACTGAAGCTTTCTTT. It specifies CASSPRLGENTEAFF.

The V call is TRBV6-5, the J call TRBJ1-1, with D tentatively TRBD1 (5 bases). V lost 6 bases and J 0 bases, leaving 8 bases between the germline ends. Germline CDR1 reads MNHEY; CDR2 reads SVGAGI. This CDR3 is 13 amino acids long. The CDR3 sequence is CASREQVNTEAFF. As DNA, the CDR3 is TGTGCCAGCAGGGAACAGGTGAACACTGAAGCTTTCTTT.

The V and J genes are TRBV7-2 and TRBJ1-5, with a weak D call TRBD1 (5 bases). Germline V lookup: CDR1 SGHTA, CDR2 FQGNSA. Trimming cost V 5 bases and J 7 bases, with 15 bases left between them. This CDR3 spans 14 amino acids. The CDR3 reads CASSVTRDGQPQHF. For the CDR3, the DNA is TGTGCCAGCAGCGTTACCAGGGACGGGCAGCCCCAGCATTTT.

In this sample, this clone turned up once. The V gene is TRBV30, the J gene TRBJ1-4, with 7 bases that match TRBD1. This CDR3 region has 12 residues. Looked up from germline, CDR1 is GTSNPN and CDR2 is SVGIG (reference sequence). J lost 7 bases, V lost 3 bases, and 2 bases had no gene match. CDR3 protein: CAWRTGIEKLFF. The CDR3 nucleotides read TGTGCCTGGAGGACAGGGATTGAAAAACTGTTTTTT.